This TCR beta chain is drawn from a study of siplizumab effects on memory and regulatory T cells. This CDR3 comprises 16 residues. Per the germline V gene, CDR1 is SGHTA and CDR2 is FQGNSA. V was cut by 1 base and J by 4 bases, with 14 bases left in between. The repertoire was sequenced with immunoSEQ multiplex PCR; TCRdb's copy has only in-frame clones and lacks some. The data show approximately 100,000 clones, with about 91% seen just once and roughly 2.8% held by the top ten. The chain links TRBV7-2 to TRBJ2-1; a possible D gene is TRBD1 (6 bases). The sequencing sample was made of CD4+ T cells sorted from blood. The TCR was taken from a human donor in good health. Some clones in this sample may be carry-over from other donors' samples. CDR3 amino acids: CASSLVGATTYNEQFF. CDR3 bases: TGTGCCAGCAGCTTAGTGGGGGCTACAACTTACAATGAGCAGTTCTTC. The full variable domain, with the rest looked up from reference TRBV7-2 and TRBJ2-1, is GAGVSQSPSNKVTEKGKDVELRCDPISGHTALYWYRQSLGQGLEFLIYFQGNSAPDKSGLPSDRFSAERTGGSVSTLTIQRTQQEDSAVYLCASSLVGATTYNEQFFGPGTRLTVL.